Presented here are 28 T cell receptor beta chains from one specimen sequenced in a study of identical twins. TCRdb processed the 5' RACE reads anew with MiXCR; each CDR3 protein has one entry. This sample has around 570,000 distinct CDR3 sequences, with around a tenth found just once. These data also formed part of another study, on yellow fever vaccine responses in identical twins.

What was sequenced was PBMCs. The receptors stem from a woman under 30 in good health.

The chain employs TRBV3-1 and TRBJ1-5; D may be TRBD1 (5 bases). Germline assignment: CDR1 LGHDT and CDR2 YNNKEL (reference sequence). This CDR3 has 14 residues. V lost 4 bases, J lost 5 bases, and 12 bases lay in between. The CDR3 sequence: CASSPRTRDQPQHF. The CDR3 DNA reads TGTGCCAGCAGCCCCAGGACACGGGATCAGCCCCAGCATTTT. Based on the CDR3 plus reference TRBV3-1 and TRBJ1-5, the full variable domain is DTAVSQTPKYLVTQMGNDKSIKCEQNLGHDTMYWYKQDSKKFLKIMFSYNNKELIINETVPNRFSPKSPDKAHLNLHINSLELGDSAVYFCASSPRTRDQPQHFGDGTRLSIL.

V usage is TRBV4-3 and J usage is TRBJ2-1; D is unclear. This CDR3 has 14 residues. Germline values: CDR1 LGHNA, CDR2 YSLEER. Trimming removed 3 bases at V and 9 bases at J, with 15 bases between. This chain's CDR3 is CASSHNQKALEQFF. The CDR3 region has the DNA TGCGCCAGCAGCCACAATCAGAAGGCCCTTGAGCAGTTCTTC.

This clonotype was seen more than once but under ten times. CDR3 nucleotides: TGTGCCAGCAGGCGAGGGTTTTTGGGGGTGGATAATTCACCCCTCCACTTT. It encodes CASRRGFLGVDNSPLHF. The rearrangement joins TRBV27 to TRBJ1-6, with a weak D call TRBD1 (5 bases). CDR1 and CDR2 (germline): MNHEY, SMNVEV (reference sequence). This CDR3 is 17 amino acids long. The ends were cut back, 6 bases at V and 5 bases at J, with 20 bases in the middle.

There are a few counts of this clonotype. The chain is built from TRBV12-3 or TRBV12-4 and TRBJ2-1; D not resolved. This CDR3 has 15 residues. V was cut by 4 bases and J by 5 bases, with 15 bases left in between. CDR3 coding DNA: TGTGCCAGCAGTTCGACACAACGGATTCACAATGAGCAGTTCTTC. It is translated as CASSSTQRIHNEQFF.

As to this clonotype: This could be a read error, since a much larger clone is one nucleotide away. Given the absence of the conserved phenylalanine or tryptophan at the CDR3 end, a read error is likely. The gene calls are TRBV7-9 and TRBJ2-5; D remains unclear. The V end was cut by 5 bases, the J end by 5 bases, with 12 bases between. The CDR3 covers 13 residues. Germline CDR1 is SEHNR and CDR2 is FQNEAQ (reference sequence). The CDR3 loop is CASSEDGRETQYY. The CDR3 DNA reads TGTGCCAGCAGCGAGGACGGCCGGGAGACCCAGTACTAC.

This clonotype occurred a few times. The rearrangement joins TRBV9 to TRBJ2-7; TRBD1 matches at 8 bases. Trimming removed 3 bases from V and 2 bases from J; junction bases left unmatched: 4. Germline V gene sequence: CDR1 SGDLS, CDR2 YYNGEE. The CDR3 runs to 14 residues. CDR3 loop: CASSDQTGAYEQYF. In DNA form, the CDR3 reads TGTGCCAGCAGCGACCAGACAGGGGCCTACGAGCAGTACTTC.

This clonotype occurred a few times. This chain uses TRBV5-1 with TRBJ2-6; weak D call: TRBD1 (6 bases). V was cut by 0 bases and J by 1 base, with 8 bases left in between. Germline V CDR1 and CDR2: SGHRS, YFSETQ. This CDR3 comprises 16 residues. CDR3 in amino acids: CASSLEGHSGANVLTF. The CDR3 DNA reads TGCGCCAGCAGCTTGGAGGGACATTCTGGGGCCAACGTCCTGACTTTC.

This clonotype has ten or more counts. The V call is TRBV5-1, the J call TRBJ2-7; D unclear. This CDR3 region has 16 residues. CDR1 and CDR2 (germline): SGHRS, YFSETQ. V lost 1 base and J lost 5, with 19 bases in between. The CDR3, as DNA: TGCGCCAGCAGCTTGAGTGTTATGGTAGGGTTCAACGAGCAGTACTTC. This codes for CASSLSVMVGFNEQYF.

The chain joins TRBV23-1 to TRBJ2-7; 9 bases match TRBD1. TRBV23-1 is filed as an ORF, its function uncertain. CDR3 length: 14 amino acids. V lost 6 bases and J lost 5; bases outside the gene matches: 8. The CDR3 protein is CASRHRDRVHEQYF. CDR3 sequence (DNA): TGCGCCAGCAGGCATCGGGACAGGGTCCACGAGCAGTACTTC.

V is TRBV12-3 or TRBV12-4 and J is TRBJ2-7; the match to TRBD1 covers 9 bases. The CDR3 is 14 residues long. V dropped 6 bases and J dropped 3; count of bases not matched to a gene: 6. As DNA, the CDR3 is TGTGCCAGCAGCCATGGACAGGGGAGCTACGAGCAGTACTTC. It codes for CASSHGQGSYEQYF.

This clonotype was picked up many times. V gene TRBV2 combines with J gene TRBJ2-5; 7 bases map to TRBD1. Germline V gives CDR1 SNHLY, CDR2 FYNNEI. V was pared by 6 bases and J by 1 base, with 8 bases of the junction left unmatched. The CDR3 is 15 residues long. The CDR3 region is CASRANGQAQETQYF. CDR3 sequence (DNA): TGTGCCAGCAGGGCCAATGGACAGGCCCAAGAGACCCAGTACTTC.

There are a few counts of this clonotype. A much larger clone differs by one base, so this may be a read error. This rearrangement joins TRBV11-2 to TRBJ2-5; TRBD2 matches at 10 bases. Losses at the gene ends were 1 base for V and 2 bases for J; bases not matched to a gene: 4. The length of the CDR3 is 16 residues. Germline CDR1 reads SGHAT; CDR2 reads FQNNGV. CDR3 nucleotide sequence: TGTGCCAGCAGCTTAGGTCCAGCGGGGGGGCAAGAGACCCAGTACTTC. Translated: CASSLGPAGGQETQYF.

Written as DNA, the CDR3 is TGTGCCAGCAGAAGAGAGGGGTTCTATGAGCAGTTCTTC. As protein: CASRREGFYEQFF. The rearrangement links TRBV27 to TRBJ2-1; D may be TRBD1 or TRBD2 (5 bases each). The CDR3 is 13 amino acids. The V gene's germline CDR1 is MNHEY and CDR2 SMNVEV (reference sequence). V shed 6 bases and J shed 8 bases, with 14 bases lying between them.

This clonotype came up a few times. V is TRBV27 and J is TRBJ1-5, with a tentative D call TRBD1 (5 bases). V dropped 5 bases and J dropped 1 base, with 12 bases sitting between them. From germline, CDR1 is MNHEY and CDR2 SMNVEV (reference sequence). This CDR3 has 15 amino acids. The CDR3 here is CASSDIGGSNQPQHF. The DNA for the CDR3 is TGTGCCAGCAGTGACATTGGGGGAAGCAATCAGCCCCAGCATTTT.

This clonotype was seen a few times. The chain combines TRBV7-2 with TRBJ2-7, with D hard to call. V was shortened by 3 bases and J by 3 bases, with 12 bases between the two germline ends. The CDR3 is 14 amino acids. Germline CDR1 and CDR2: SGHTA and FQGNSA. Here the CDR3 DNA reads TGTGCCAGCAGCTTTTCAGGACGACTCTACGAGCAGTACTTC. Protein sequence: CASSFSGRLYEQYF.

The sample holds a few counts of this clonotype. This sequence joins TRBV7-8 and TRBJ2-7, with a weak D call TRBD2 (6 bases). Trimming shortened V by 5 bases and J by 0 bases, and 11 bases separated the two germline ends. CDR3 length equals 14 residues. Germline loops: CDR1 SGHVS, CDR2 FQNEAQ. In DNA form, the CDR3 reads TGTGCCAGCAGCGAAGCGGGCGCCTCCTACGAGCAGTACTTC. Translation: CASSEAGASYEQYF.

This sequence joins TRBV7-6 and TRBJ2-1; TRBD2 aligns across 9 bases. From germline, CDR1 is SGHVS and CDR2 FNYEAQ. The trim removed 1 base at V and 8 bases at J, leaving 9 bases unmatched. CDR3 length: 16 amino acids. CDR3 residues: CASSLGGLAGNHEQFF. The CDR3 DNA follows: TGTGCCAGCAGCTTAGGTGGGCTAGCGGGAAACCATGAGCAGTTCTTC.

At least ten counts were recorded for this clonotype. This chain links TRBV4-2 with TRBJ1-1, with D maybe TRBD1 (5 bases). The V and J ends lost 0 bases and 1 base respectively, with 9 bases between them. The CDR3 has 15 residues. The germline V gene encodes CDR1 LGHNA and CDR2 YNFKEQ. As DNA, the CDR3 is TGTGCCAGCAGCCAAGAGGAACAGGCGAACACTGAAGCTTTCTTT. This sequence encodes CASSQEEQANTEAFF.

This chain uses TRBV2 with TRBJ1-1; D remains unclear. Germline CDR1 SNHLY, CDR2 FYNNEI. V dropped 3 bases and J dropped 3 bases, with 11 bases sitting between them. This CDR3 is 14 amino acids long. The CDR3 sequence: CASSEIGIHTEAFF. The CDR3 DNA follows: TGTGCCAGCAGTGAGATAGGGATTCACACTGAAGCTTTCTTT.

This clonotype has more than one count but fewer than ten. The chain recombines TRBV28 with TRBJ2-5, with TRBD1 identical over 7 bases. CDR3 size: 13 residues. Germline trimming cut 8 bases from V and 5 bases from J; bases unmatched to any gene: 8. CDR1 is MDHEN, CDR2 SYDVKM, per germline. The CDR3: CASVEGAMETQYF. Here the CDR3 DNA reads TGTGCCAGCGTCGAGGGGGCTATGGAGACCCAGTACTTC.

With regard to this clonotype: At one end, the junction sequence differs from germline, possibly due to a read error. The rearrangement links TRBV12-3 or TRBV12-4 to TRBJ2-6; TRBD1 aligns across 8 bases. The CDR3 runs 18 residues. The CDR3 is CARSLRGTGLSGANVLTF. The CDR3 region has the DNA TGTGCCCGCAGTTTAAGGGGGACAGGACTCTCTGGGGCCAACGTCCTGACTTTC.

This clonotype was seen ten or more times. V usage is TRBV27 and J usage is TRBJ2-3, with TRBD2 as a possible D gene (6 bases). The CDR3 runs to 14 residues. Per germline, CDR1 MNHEY and CDR2 SMNVEV (reference sequence). V lost 3 bases and J lost 5, with 12 bases in between. CDR3 DNA: TGTGCCAGCAGTTTTGCGGGGCCTATAGATACGCAGTATTTT. Translated: CASSFAGPIDTQYF.

The chain carries TRBV5-1 and TRBJ2-3, with 9 bases lining up with TRBD2. V was pared by 1 base and J by 2 bases, with 5 bases of the junction left unmatched. Germline V lookup: CDR1 SGHRS, CDR2 YFSETQ. The CDR3 covers 16 residues. CDR3 loop: CASSLNAGGDTDTQYF. CDR3 nucleotide sequence: TGCGCCAGCAGCTTGAATGCGGGGGGGGACACAGATACGCAGTATTTT. The full variable domain, in which reference TRBV5-1 and TRBJ2-3 provide the parts outside the CDR3, is KAGVTQTPRYLIKTRGQQVTLSCSPISGHRSVSWYQQTPGQGLQFLFEYFSETQRNKGNFPGRFSGRQFSNSRSEMNVSTLELGDSALYLCASSLNAGGDTDTQYFGPGTRLTVL.

This clonotype was counted only a few times. V and J are TRBV11-2 and TRBJ2-1; possibly TRBD2 for D (6 bases). The CDR3 length is 17 residues. V gave up 3 bases and J gave up 8 bases, with 23 bases separating them. Germline lookup yields CDR1 SGHAT and CDR2 FQNNGV. CDR3 DNA sequence: TGTGCCAGCAGCTTTCTGACCGGGAGCCACCAGTCAGATGAGCAGTTCTTC. Translating it yields CASSFLTGSHQSDEQFF.

This clonotype occurred a few times. The V call is TRBV29-1, the J call TRBJ2-7; the D gene could be TRBD1 or TRBD2 (5 bases each). CDR1 is SQVTM and CDR2 is ANQGSEA in the germline V gene. The V end lost 4 bases, the J end lost 3 bases, and 16 bases lay between the germline ends. This CDR3 spans 14 amino acids. The CDR3 coding sequence is TGCAGCGTTGTACCCAAGGGACCGAACTACGAGCAGTACTTC. Its protein product is CSVVPKGPNYEQYF.

This clonotype was detected only a few times. The rearrangement uses TRBV7-2 and TRBJ2-7, with 7 bases aligning to TRBD1. The CDR3 is 13 residues long. Germline V gene sequence: CDR1 SGHTA, CDR2 FQGNSA. V shed 4 bases, J shed 3 bases, and the junction held 3 bases outside the gene matches. The CDR3 bases are TGTGCCAGCAGCTCCGACAGGGTCTACGAGCAGTACTTC. Its translation is CASSSDRVYEQYF.

The V and J genes are TRBV4-2 and TRBJ1-2, with 8 positions matching TRBD1. With V trimmed by 1 base and J by 6 bases, 7 bases remained unmatched. The CDR3 covers 15 residues. Germline V lookup: CDR1 LGHNA, CDR2 YNFKEQ. CDR3 DNA sequence: TGTGCCAGCAGCCAAGGGGCGGCGACAGGGGATGGCTACACCTTC. Protein product: CASSQGAATGDGYTF.

The chain is built from TRBV3-1 and TRBJ2-7; D possibly corresponds to TRBD2 (5 bases). CDR1 is LGHDT and CDR2 is YNNKEL in the germline V gene (reference sequence). V lost 0 bases to trimming and J lost 6 bases, with 18 bases between them. The CDR3 consists of 16 residues. CDR3 sequence (DNA): TGTGCCAGCAGCCAAGATTGGCTATACACTAGGATCGAGCAGTACTTC. As protein: CASSQDWLYTRIEQYF.